The T cell receptor (beta chain) described here comes from a study of cytomegalovirus exposure and HLA in healthy donors. At the level of the study: In a previous analysis, 100 million to 140 million unique TCR beta sequences were found from roughly 180 million T cells.

Study results and limitations: A missense variant in DCLRE1C was later tied to TCR beta V- and J-gene trimming. HLA-A and HLA-B allele assignments for most subjects were reportedly predicted accurately using TCR beta sequences. It was only CMV serostatus that was available as immune exposure information.

CDR1 is MDHEN, CDR2 SYDVKM, per germline. The CDR3 consists of 16 residues. V lost 5 bases to trimming and J lost 2 bases, with 16 bases between them. PCR involved 60 Vbeta and 13 Jbeta primers. The assay was immunoSEQ multiplex PCR, and TCRdb's table has in-frame clones only and misses some. The sample has under 200,000 clones, roughly 80% seen once. This clone was seen a handful of times. Its antigen is undetermined. Specimen: PBMCs. This chain connects TRBV28 to TRBJ2-1; TRBD2 is a possible D gene (5 bases). The sequence was collected from a woman aged 25 to 39 in good health and CMV-seropositive. Here the CDR3 reads CASSPFRGGAYNEQFF. In DNA form, the CDR3 reads TGTGCCAGCAGTCCGTTTCGGGGTGGGGCCTACAATGAGCAGTTCTTC.